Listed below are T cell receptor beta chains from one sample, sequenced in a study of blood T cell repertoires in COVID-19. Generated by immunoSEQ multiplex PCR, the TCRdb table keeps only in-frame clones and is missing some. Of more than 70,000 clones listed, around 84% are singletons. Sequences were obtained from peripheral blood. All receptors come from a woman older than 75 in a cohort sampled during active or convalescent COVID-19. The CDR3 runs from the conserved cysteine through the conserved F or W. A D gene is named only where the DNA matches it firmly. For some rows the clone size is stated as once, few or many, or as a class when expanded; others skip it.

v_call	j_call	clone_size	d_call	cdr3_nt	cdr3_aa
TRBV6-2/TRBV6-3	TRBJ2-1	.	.	TGTGCCAGCAGTTACGCGGCAGGACTACATATCAATGAGCAGTTCTTC	CASSYAAGLHINEQFF
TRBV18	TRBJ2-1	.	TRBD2	TGTGCCAGCTCGTCCCTAGGGGAACGGGAGGGAACCTACAATGAGCAGTTCTTC	CASSSLGEREGTYNEQFF
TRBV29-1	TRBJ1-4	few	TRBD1	TGCAGCGTTGGATACCACAGGGGCACTAATGAAAAACTGTTTTTT	CSVGYHRGTNEKLFF
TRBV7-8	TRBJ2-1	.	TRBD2	TGTGCCAGCAGCCCGGGGGGCAGCGGGAGGGGGAATGAGCAGTTCTTC	CASSPGGSGRGNEQFF
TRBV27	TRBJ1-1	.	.	TGTGCCAGCAGCCGCTCTACCCTCGGGGGTTGGGCTTTCTTT	CASSRSTLGGWAFF
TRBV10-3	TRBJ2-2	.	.	TGTGCCATCAGTGAGCCCAGGGGAAACACCGGGGAGCTGTTTTTT	CAISEPRGNTGELFF
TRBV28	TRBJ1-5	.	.	TGTGCCAGCAGTTTCGTGAATCAGCCCCAGCATTTT	CASSFVNQPQHF
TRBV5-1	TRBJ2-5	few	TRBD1	TGCGCCAGCAGCTTGGGAGGGACAGGGGGAGAGACCCAGTACTTC	CASSLGGTGGETQYF
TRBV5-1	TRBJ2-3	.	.	TGCGCCAGCAGCTTGCGAGAGAACACAGATACGCAGTATTTT	CASSLRENTDTQYF
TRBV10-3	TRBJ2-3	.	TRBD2	TGTGCCATCGAGAGGGAGGGATCAGATACGCAGTATTTT	CAIEREGSDTQYF
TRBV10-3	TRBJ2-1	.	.	TGTGCCATCAGTGACGCTCCCGGGAATGAGCAGTTCTTC	CAISDAPGNEQFF
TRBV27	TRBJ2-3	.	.	TGTGCCAGCAGCCAAGGGGGAGGGCGGGCCTTAGATACGCAGTATTTT	CASSQGGGRALDTQYF
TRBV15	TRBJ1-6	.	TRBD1	TGTGCCACCAGCAACCAACAGGGGTATAATTCACCCCTCCACTTT	CATSNQQGYNSPLHF
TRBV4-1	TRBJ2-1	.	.	TGCGCCAGCAGCCAAGGGACTACGAGCTCCTACAATGAGCAGTTCTTC	CASSQGTTSSYNEQFF
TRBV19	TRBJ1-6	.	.	TGTGCCAGTAGTAAAGGGGTCCCGGGCTCCTATAATTCACCCCTCCACTTT	CASSKGVPGSYNSPLHF
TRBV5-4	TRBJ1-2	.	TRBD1	TGTGCCAGCAGCCACAGGGGAGATGGCTACACCTTC	CASSHRGDGYTF
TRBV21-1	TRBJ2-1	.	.	TGTGCCAGCACCTCTCCGGGACAGGGTCTCAATGAGCAGTTCTTC	CASTSPGQGLNEQFF
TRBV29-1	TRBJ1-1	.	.	TGCAGCGTCCTTCGAGGGAACACTGAAGCTTTCTTT	CSVLRGNTEAFF
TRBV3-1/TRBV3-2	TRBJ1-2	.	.	TGTGCCAGCAGCAGCCACTCTACCTATGGCTACACCTTC	CASSSHSTYGYTF
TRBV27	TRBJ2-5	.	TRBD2	TGTGCCAGCAGTCAGGGACTAGCGGTTTACCAAGAGACCCAGTACTTC	CASSQGLAVYQETQYF